The next 15 T cell receptor beta chains were all read from a single sample in a study of tumour-infiltrating T cells in Burkitt lymphoma. Produced via immunoSEQ multiplex PCR; TCRdb's table is partial and in-frame only. The table includes fewer than 5,500 clones, roughly four fifths detected once. Sample: tumor tissue. The receptors were gathered from a human donor with diffuse large B-cell lymphoma. Some clones in this sample may be carry-over from other donors' samples.

The rearrangement joins TRBV4-1 to TRBJ2-2; D remains unclear. From germline, CDR1 is MGHRA and CDR2 YSYEKL. The CDR3 sequence is 19 residues long. With 4 bases removed from V and 2 bases from J, the gap between germline ends came to 23 bases. The CDR3 DNA sequence: TGCGCCAGCAGCCTTGTTTCGCCATACGGCCCACGAAACACCGGGGAGCTGTTTTTT. As protein: CASSLVSPYGPRNTGELFF.

This rearrangement joins TRBV5-5 to TRBJ2-3; D not certain. Trimming took 4 bases from V and 6 from J, leaving 9 bases between them. The CDR3 consists of 12 residues. Germline V lookup: CDR1 SGHKS, CDR2 YYEKEE (reference sequence). CDR3 sequence reads: CASSTSTDTQYF. CDR3 nucleotide sequence: TGTGCCAGCAGCACGAGTACCGATACGCAGTATTTT.

The rearrangement links TRBV19 to TRBJ2-3, with TRBD2 matching over 13 bases. Looked up from germline, CDR1 is LNHDA and CDR2 is SQIVND (reference sequence). The CDR3 covers 17 residues. Trimming at V came to 10 bases and at J to 1 base, leaving 11 bases not matched to a gene. CDR3 in amino acids: CATSRRTSGSGTDTQYF. As DNA, the CDR3 is TGTGCCACTTCCAGGAGGACTAGCGGGAGTGGCACAGATACGCAGTATTTT.

The J gene is TRBJ2-5, the V gene TRBV7-2, with D possibly being TRBD2 (7 bases). CDR1 and CDR2 (germline): SGHTA, FQGNSA. V was shortened by 0 bases and J by 4 bases, with 18 bases between the two germline ends. The CDR3 spans 17 residues. The CDR3, as DNA: TGTGCCAGCAGCTTAGCGGGGGGGCCAAGTAGTGGAGAGACCCAGTACTTC. Encoded protein: CASSLAGGPSSGETQYF. Filled out from reference TRBV7-2 and TRBJ2-5, the complete variable domain reads GAGVSQSPSNKVTEKGKDVELRCDPISGHTALYWYRQSLGQGLEFLIYFQGNSAPDKSGLPSDRFSAERTGGSVSTLTIQRTQQEDSAVYLCASSLAGGPSSGETQYFGPGTRLLVL.

V usage is TRBV2 and J usage is TRBJ1-1; D is possibly TRBD1 (6 bases). The V gene lost 4 bases and the J gene lost 5 bases, with 17 bases spanning the gap. Germline CDR1 and CDR2: SNHLY and FYNNEI. This CDR3 has 15 residues. The CDR3, as DNA: TGTGCCAGCAGTGCCCAACAGGGCGTAGGTACTGAAGCTTTCTTT. This codes for CASSAQQGVGTEAFF.

This clone was seen a handful of times. CDR3 DNA: TGTGCCAGCAGATCAGGACAGGGGGCCTATGGCTACACCTTC. Amino acids: CASRSGQGAYGYTF. The rearrangement joins TRBV2 to TRBJ1-2; 11 bases are a match to TRBD1. Germline lookup yields CDR1 SNHLY and CDR2 FYNNEI. V was clipped by 6 bases and J by 4 bases; unmatched bases: 4. The CDR3 runs 14 residues.

The rearrangement links TRBV11-2 to TRBJ1-1, with no clear D. The germline V and J ends were trimmed by 6 bases and 7 bases, with 12 bases remaining between them. CDR1 and CDR2 from the germline V gene are SGHAT and FQNNGV. The length of the CDR3 is 12 residues. CDR3 sequence (DNA): TGTGCCAGCAGTCCGACACGACTTGAAGCTTTCTTT. Translating gives CASSPTRLEAFF.

J is TRBJ1-1 and V is TRBV6-6, with 7 nucleotides matching TRBD1. Germline trimming cut 6 bases from V and 4 bases from J; bases unmatched to any gene: 8. Germline lookup yields CDR1 MNHNY and CDR2 SVGAGI (reference sequence). This CDR3 spans 14 amino acids. The CDR3: CASRTTGKGTEAFF. The CDR3 coding sequence is TGTGCCAGCAGGACGACAGGGAAGGGCACTGAAGCTTTCTTT.

The chain recombines TRBV2 with TRBJ2-3; D is unclear. The CDR3 has 11 residues. V was shortened by 3 bases and J by 8 bases, with 6 bases between the two germline ends. Germline CDR1 is SNHLY and CDR2 is FYNNEI. The CDR3 DNA reads as TGTGCCAGCAGTGACCCTCGTACGCAGTATTTT. This codes for CASSDPRTQYF.

The V gene is TRBV5-1, the J gene TRBJ2-3, with 9 positions matching TRBD1. In germline, CDR1 is SGHRS, CDR2 YFSETQ. The trim removed 5 bases at V and 3 bases at J, leaving 13 bases unmatched. This CDR3 contains 17 residues. Written as DNA, the CDR3 is TGCGCCAGCAGTTTCACGACGGGACAGGGCCCTACAGATACGCAGTATTTT. This sequence encodes CASSFTTGQGPTDTQYF.

V usage is TRBV18 and J usage is TRBJ2-5; D is possibly TRBD2 (5 bases). In germline, CDR1 is KGHSH, CDR2 LQKENI. V was pared by 3 bases and J by 2 bases, with 7 bases between. This CDR3 spans 13 amino acids. The CDR3 is CASSPGIQETQYF. DNA of the CDR3: TGTGCCAGCTCACCCGGGATACAAGAGACCCAGTACTTC. The complete variable domain, with remaining parts taken from reference TRBV18 and TRBJ2-5, reads NAGVMQNPRHLVRRRGQEARLRCSPMKGHSHVYWYRQLPEEGLKFMVYLQKENIIDESGMPKERFSAEFPKEGPSILRIQQVVRGDSAAYFCASSPGIQETQYFGPGTRLLVL.

The chain uses TRBV5-4 and TRBJ1-4, with unresolved D. V lost 0 bases, J lost 3 bases, and 9 bases lay in between. The CDR3 loop spans 15 amino acids. Germline lookup yields CDR1 SGHNT and CDR2 YYREEE (reference sequence). The CDR3 reads CASSLAAGANEKLFF. CDR3 nucleotides: TGTGCCAGCAGCTTGGCGGCGGGAGCTAATGAAAAACTGTTTTTT.

The V and J genes are TRBV6-5 and TRBJ1-1; no clear D gene. V lost 2 bases and J 5 bases, leaving 12 bases between the germline ends. Looked up from germline, CDR1 is MNHEY and CDR2 is SVGAGI. This CDR3 is built from 14 residues. The CDR3: CASSYVGWETEAFF. In DNA form, the CDR3 reads TGTGCCAGCAGTTACGTGGGCTGGGAGACTGAAGCTTTCTTT.

V is TRBV19 and J is TRBJ1-5; D not certain. The germline CDR1 and CDR2 sequences are LNHDA and SQIVND (reference sequence). V was cut by 6 bases and J by 4 bases, with 13 bases left in between. The CDR3 consists of 14 residues. Written as DNA, the CDR3 is TGTGCCAGTAGCGGACGTCTCCCGAATCAGCCCCAGCATTTT. It codes for CASSGRLPNQPQHF.

The chain combines TRBV6-5 with TRBJ1-1; D gene uncertain. V was pared by 2 bases and J by 5 bases, with 9 bases between. Germline assignment: CDR1 MNHEY and CDR2 SVGAGI. This CDR3 is 13 amino acids long. This chain's CDR3 is CASSYGRPTEAFF. CDR3 in DNA: TGTGCCAGCAGTTACGGCAGGCCTACTGAAGCTTTCTTT.